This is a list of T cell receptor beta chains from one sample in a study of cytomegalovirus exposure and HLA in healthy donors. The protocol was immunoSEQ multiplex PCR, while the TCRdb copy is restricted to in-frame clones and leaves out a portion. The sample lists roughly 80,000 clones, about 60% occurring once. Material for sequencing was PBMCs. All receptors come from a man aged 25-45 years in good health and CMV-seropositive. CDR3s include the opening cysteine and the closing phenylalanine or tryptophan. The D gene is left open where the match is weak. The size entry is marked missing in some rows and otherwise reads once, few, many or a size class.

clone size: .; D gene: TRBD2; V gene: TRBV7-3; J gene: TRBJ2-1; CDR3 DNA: TGTGCCAGCAGCTTAATAGGGACTAGCTCCAATGAGCAGTTCTTC; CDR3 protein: CASSLIGTSSNEQFF
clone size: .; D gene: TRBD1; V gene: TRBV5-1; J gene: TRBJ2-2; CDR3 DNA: TGCGCCAGCAGCTTGGGACAGGGCTACACCGGGGAGCTGTTTTTT; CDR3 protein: CASSLGQGYTGELFF
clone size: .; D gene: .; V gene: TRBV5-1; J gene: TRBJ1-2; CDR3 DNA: TGCGCCAGCAGCTTGGGACAGGTCTCTGCCTACACCTTC; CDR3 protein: CASSLGQVSAYTF
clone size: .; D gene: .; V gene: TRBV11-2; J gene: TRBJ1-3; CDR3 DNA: TGTGCCGAGTCCCACCATACCTCTGGAAACACCATATATTTT; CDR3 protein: CAESHHTSGNTIYF
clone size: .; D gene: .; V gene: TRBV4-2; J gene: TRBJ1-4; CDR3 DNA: TGTGCCAGCAGCCCGGCCGAGGGGACTACTAATGAAAAACTGTTTTTT; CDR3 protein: CASSPAEGTTNEKLFF
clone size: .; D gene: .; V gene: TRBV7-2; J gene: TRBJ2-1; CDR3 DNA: TGTGCCAGCAGCCTCCCTCTATCAGGATACAGCTCCTACAATGAGCAGTTCTTC; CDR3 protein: CASSLPLSGYSSYNEQFF
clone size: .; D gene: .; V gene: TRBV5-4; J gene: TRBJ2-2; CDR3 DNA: TGTGCCAGCAGCTGGGGCAGAGACGCGAACACCGGGGAGCTGTTTTTT; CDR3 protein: CASSWGRDANTGELFF
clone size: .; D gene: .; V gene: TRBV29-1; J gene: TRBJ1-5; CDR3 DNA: TGCAGCGTTAATACCGGGACATTAAATCAGCCCCAGCATTTT; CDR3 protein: CSVNTGTLNQPQHF
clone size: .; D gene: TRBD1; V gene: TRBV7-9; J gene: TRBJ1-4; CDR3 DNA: TGTGCCAGCAGCGACAGGGGGGATCTTGAAAAACTGTTTTTT; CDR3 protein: CASSDRGDLEKLFF
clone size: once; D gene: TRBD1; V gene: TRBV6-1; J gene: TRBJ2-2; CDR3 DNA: TGTGCCAGCGTCGCAACAGGGGTATCCGGGGAGCTGTTTTTT; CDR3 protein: CASVATGVSGELFF
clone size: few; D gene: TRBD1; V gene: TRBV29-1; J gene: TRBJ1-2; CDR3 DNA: TGCAGCGTAGGGGACAGGAGGATCTATGGCTACACCTTC; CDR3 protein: CSVGDRRIYGYTF
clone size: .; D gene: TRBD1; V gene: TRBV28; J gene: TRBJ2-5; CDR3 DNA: TGTGCCAGCAGTTCGCCGGGACAGCAAGAGACCCAGTACTTC; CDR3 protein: CASSSPGQQETQYF
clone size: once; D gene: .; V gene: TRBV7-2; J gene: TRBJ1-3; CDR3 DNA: TGTGCCAGCAGCTTAGCGCTTGAGGGAATCTTCTCTGGAAACACCATATATTTT; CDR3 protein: CASSLALEGIFSGNTIYF
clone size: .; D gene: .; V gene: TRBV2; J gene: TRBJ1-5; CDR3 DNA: TGTGCCAGCAGCCCTGGGGGGGGTGCCCAGCCCCAGCATTTT; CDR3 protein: CASSPGGGAQPQHF
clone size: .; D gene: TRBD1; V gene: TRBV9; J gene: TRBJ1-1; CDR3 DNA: TGTGCCAGCAGCGCCCGGGACAGTAACACTGAAGCTTTCTTT; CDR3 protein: CASSARDSNTEAFF
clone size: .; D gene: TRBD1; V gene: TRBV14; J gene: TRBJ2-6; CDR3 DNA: TGTGCCAGCAGCCCTCTCCTTCCGACAGGGGCCGGCTCTGGGGCCAACGTCCTGACTTTC; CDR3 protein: CASSPLLPTGAGSGANVLTF
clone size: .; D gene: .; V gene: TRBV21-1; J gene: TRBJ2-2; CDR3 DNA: TGTGCCACCCACCCCGACATAACCGGGGAGCTGTTTTTT; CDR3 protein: CATHPDITGELFF
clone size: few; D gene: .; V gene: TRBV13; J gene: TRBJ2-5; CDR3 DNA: TGTGCCAGCAGCCAAGCAGGGTTTGGTGAGACCCAGTACTTC; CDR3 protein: CASSQAGFGETQYF
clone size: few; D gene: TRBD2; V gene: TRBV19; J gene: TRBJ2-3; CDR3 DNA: TGTGCCAGTAGTATAGACCTAGCGGCGATCACAGATACGCAGTATTTT; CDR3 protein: CASSIDLAAITDTQYF
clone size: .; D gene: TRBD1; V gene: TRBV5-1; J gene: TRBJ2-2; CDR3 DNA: TGCGCCAGCAGCGATGGGACAGGGAACACCGGGGAGCTGTTTTTT; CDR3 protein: CASSDGTGNTGELFF
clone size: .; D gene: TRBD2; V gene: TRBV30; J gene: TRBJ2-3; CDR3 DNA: TGTGCCTGGAGTGTACCTCTAGCGGGTCAGCAGTATTTT; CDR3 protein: CAWSVPLAGQQYF
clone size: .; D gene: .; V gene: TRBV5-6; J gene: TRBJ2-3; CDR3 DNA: TGTGCCAGCAGCTCCCAGAGCACAGATACGCAGTATTTT; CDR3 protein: CASSSQSTDTQYF
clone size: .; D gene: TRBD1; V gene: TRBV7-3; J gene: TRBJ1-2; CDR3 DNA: TGTGCCAGCAGCACGGACAGGGGCGGTGGCTACACCTTC; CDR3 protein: CASSTDRGGGYTF
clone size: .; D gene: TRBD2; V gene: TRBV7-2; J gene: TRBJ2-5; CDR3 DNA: TGTGCCAGCAGCACGGGACTAGCGGGCCAAGAGACCCAGTACTTC; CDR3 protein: CASSTGLAGQETQYF
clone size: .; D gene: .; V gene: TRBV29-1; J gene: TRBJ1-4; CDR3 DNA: TGCAGCGTGCCCTTCACAGGGACTAATGAAAAACTGTTTTTT; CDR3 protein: CSVPFTGTNEKLFF
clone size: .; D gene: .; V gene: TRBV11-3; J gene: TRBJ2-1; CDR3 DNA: TGTGCCAGCAGCTTAGGAGTAGTTTCAAGTGAGCAGTTCTTC; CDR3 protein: CASSLGVVSSEQFF
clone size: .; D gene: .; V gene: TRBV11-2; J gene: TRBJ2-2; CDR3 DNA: TGTGCCAGCAGCTTAGATGTCTCGGAGGGGGCCTGGACCGGGGAGCTGTTTTTT; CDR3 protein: CASSLDVSEGAWTGELFF
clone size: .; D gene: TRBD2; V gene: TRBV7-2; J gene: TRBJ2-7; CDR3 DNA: TGTGCCAGCAGCTTAGCGGGGGGGGACTCCTACGAGCAGTACTTC; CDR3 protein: CASSLAGGDSYEQYF
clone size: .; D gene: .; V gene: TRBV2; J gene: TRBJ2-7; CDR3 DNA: TGTGCCAGCAGCCCGGGACAACTATACGAGCAGTACTTC; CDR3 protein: CASSPGQLYEQYF
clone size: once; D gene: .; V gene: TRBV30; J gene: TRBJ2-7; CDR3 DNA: TGTGCCTGGAGACAGTCCTACGAGCAGTACTTC; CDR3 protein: CAWRQSYEQYF
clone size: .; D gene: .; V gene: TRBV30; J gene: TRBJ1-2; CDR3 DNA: TGTGCCTGGAGGGGAACAGGGACTAACTATGGCTACACCTTC; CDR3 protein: CAWRGTGTNYGYTF
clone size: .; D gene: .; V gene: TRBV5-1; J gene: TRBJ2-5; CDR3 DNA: TGCGCCAGCAGCGAGGGATTGTACCAAGAGACCCAGTACTTC; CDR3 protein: CASSEGLYQETQYF
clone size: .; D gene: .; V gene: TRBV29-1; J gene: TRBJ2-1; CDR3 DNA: TGCGGTAGCGGCCATGAGCAGTTCTTC; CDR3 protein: CGSGHEQFF